Below are 30 T cell receptor beta chains sequenced from a single sample in a study of identical twins. TCRdb itself ran the 5' RACE reads through MiXCR, one entry per CDR3 protein. The sample contains some 600,000 distinct CDR3 sequences, around 7.5% of which appear only once. These data were also reused for a study on yellow fever vaccine responses in identical twins.

Sequencing was carried out using PBMCs. Source of these receptors: a woman aged 18-29 years in good health.

There are many counts of this clonotype. The chain recombines TRBV6-5 with TRBJ1-1; 7 bases line up with TRBD1. The CDR3 consists of 13 residues. Trimming removed 3 bases from V and 5 bases from J; junction bases left unmatched: 3. Germline V CDR1 and CDR2: MNHEY, SVGAGI. The CDR3 nucleotides read TGTGCCAGCAGTTATGACAGGGCGACTGAAGCTTTCTTT. This codes for CASSYDRATEAFF.

In this sample, this clonotype turned up a few times. The gene calls are TRBV28 and TRBJ2-5; TRBD2 matches at 10 bases. The CDR3 covers 19 residues. V shed 3 bases and J 5 bases; nucleotides not matched to a gene: 18. Germline assignment: CDR1 MDHEN and CDR2 SYDVKM. CDR3 in amino acids: CASSLGGLAGAKQKETQYF. CDR3 DNA: TGTGCCAGCAGTTTGGGGGGGCTAGCGGGGGCCAAGCAAAAGGAGACCCAGTACTTC.

This sequence joins TRBV27 and TRBJ1-5; a weak D match, TRBD1 (5 bases). Trimming pared 8 bases from V and 2 bases from J, leaving 16 bases between. Looked up from germline, CDR1 is MNHEY and CDR2 is SMNVEV (reference sequence). The CDR3 consists of 15 residues. CDR3 nucleotide sequence: TGTGCCAGCGGTCTACAGGAACGAGGCAATCAGCCCCAGCATTTT. This gives the protein CASGLQERGNQPQHF.

This clonotype was observed many times. CDR3 loop: CSARDVGGTEAFF. CDR3 DNA sequence: TGCAGTGCTAGAGATGTTGGGGGGACTGAAGCTTTCTTT. The chain employs TRBV20-1 and TRBJ1-1; tentatively, D is TRBD1 (5 bases). V lost 0 bases and J lost 5, with 10 bases in between. This CDR3 is built from 13 residues. Germline values: CDR1 DFQATT, CDR2 SNEGSKA (reference sequence).

This clonotype appeared many times. The genes are TRBV28 and TRBJ1-6; D is perhaps TRBD1 (5 bases). Trimming removed 6 bases at V and 0 bases at J, with 6 bases between. The CDR3 is 14 amino acids. The V gene's germline CDR1 is MDHEN and CDR2 SYDVKM. The CDR3 spells CASSDSSYNSPLHF. The CDR3 nucleotides are TGTGCCAGCAGCGACAGCTCCTATAATTCACCCCTCCACTTT.

Many counts were recorded for this clonotype. The chain employs TRBV28 and TRBJ2-7; TRBD1 is a possible D gene (6 bases). Trimming pared 3 bases from V and 2 bases from J, leaving 14 bases between. The V gene's germline CDR1 is MDHEN and CDR2 SYDVKM. This CDR3 region has 15 residues. The chain's CDR3 is CASSFGQTGTYEQYF. CDR3 nucleotide sequence: TGTGCCAGCAGTTTCGGACAGACGGGAACCTACGAGCAGTACTTC.

At least ten counts were recorded for this clonotype. This chain links TRBV28 with TRBJ2-1, with 7 bases fitting TRBD1. V shed 6 bases, J shed 5 bases, and the junction held 13 bases outside the gene matches. Germline CDR1 MDHEN, CDR2 SYDVKM. This CDR3 has 16 residues. The CDR3 reads CASRRQGKTLNNEQFF. The CDR3 DNA is TGTGCCAGCAGGCGACAGGGAAAAACTCTAAACAATGAGCAGTTCTTC.

This clonotype appeared many times. J is TRBJ2-1 and V is TRBV2; 14 bases align to TRBD2. The junction had 2 bases not matched to a gene; V was cut back by 6 bases and J by 7 bases. The CDR3 loop spans 14 amino acids. The germline V gene encodes CDR1 SNHLY and CDR2 FYNNEI. The CDR3, as DNA: TGTGCCAGCAGGGGGACTAGCGGGAGTAATGAGCAGTTCTTC. Encoded protein: CASRGTSGSNEQFF.

The chain carries TRBV19 and TRBJ2-1, with 9 bases identical to TRBD1. Germline CDR1 is LNHDA and CDR2 is SQIVND (reference sequence). The CDR3 has 15 residues. Trimming took 5 bases from V and 5 from J; bases not matched to a gene: 7. CDR3 nucleotides: TGTGCCAGTAGTTGGACAGGGGAGATTAACAATGAGCAGTTCTTC. This encodes CASSWTGEINNEQFF.

This clonotype was counted between two and nine times. The V and J genes are TRBV5-1 and TRBJ1-6; TRBD1 matches at 11 bases. V lost 0 bases and J lost 4; bases outside the gene matches: 3. Germline loops: CDR1 SGHRS, CDR2 YFSETQ. The CDR3 contains 17 residues. The CDR3 is CASSLVGTGGYNSPLHF. The CDR3 region has the DNA TGCGCCAGCAGCTTGGTTGGGACAGGGGGATATAATTCACCCCTCCACTTT.

V is TRBV5-1 and J is TRBJ1-6; D is perhaps TRBD1 (5 bases). Trimming removed 0 bases from V and 7 bases from J, with 11 bases in between. Germline values: CDR1 SGHRS, CDR2 YFSETQ. This CDR3 region has 15 residues. The CDR3 here is CASSLAGSGNSPLHF. The CDR3 region has the DNA TGCGCCAGCAGCTTGGCAGGGTCCGGGAATTCACCCCTCCACTTT.

The rearrangement links TRBV28 to TRBJ2-1, with D hard to call. The length of the CDR3 is 12 residues. Per the germline V gene, CDR1 is MDHEN and CDR2 is SYDVKM. With 5 bases removed from V and 6 bases from J, the gap between germline ends came to 8 bases. This CDR3 is CASSISLNEQFF. CDR3 nucleotides: TGTGCCAGCAGTATTAGCCTCAATGAGCAGTTCTTC.

In this sample, this clonotype turned up a few times. The chain joins TRBV5-6 to TRBJ2-7, with 8 bases fitting TRBD2. Germline CDR1 is SGHDT and CDR2 is YYEEEE. Germline trimming cut 4 bases from V and 2 bases from J; bases unmatched to any gene: 11. The CDR3 runs to 16 residues. CDR3 in amino acids: CASSLGVAGGTYEQYV. CDR3 bases: TGTGCCAGCAGCCTGGGGGTCGCGGGGGGTACCTACGAGCAGTACGTC.

This clonotype has ten or more counts. The rearrangement uses TRBV20-1 and TRBJ1-3; D is ambiguous. The V gene lost 3 bases and the J gene lost 0 bases, with 3 bases spanning the gap. This CDR3 region has 12 residues. CDR1 is DFQATT and CDR2 is SNEGSKA in the germline V gene (reference sequence). CDR3 sequence reads: CSARSSGNTIYF. CDR3 bases: TGCAGTGCTAGGAGCTCTGGAAACACCATATATTTT.

The rearrangement links TRBV6-1 to TRBJ2-3; 7 nucleotides align to TRBD1. Germline CDR1 and CDR2: MNHNS and SASEGT. J was trimmed by 6 bases and V by 9 bases; bases with no gene match: 9. The CDR3 runs 13 residues. The CDR3 sequence is CARGQDGLDTQYF. The CDR3 nucleotides read TGTGCCAGAGGACAGGACGGGTTGGATACGCAGTATTTT.

This clonotype was observed a handful of times. The chain is built from TRBV20-1 and TRBJ2-1; 9 positions match TRBD2. The CDR3 covers 16 residues. With V trimmed by 1 base and J by 6 bases, 10 bases remained unmatched. CDR1 and CDR2 from the germline V gene are DFQATT and SNEGSKA (reference sequence). CDR3 nucleotide sequence: TGCAGTGCTAGAGGTCGGCGCCCGGGACTAGCCAATGAGCAGTTCTTC. Translated: CSARGRRPGLANEQFF.

This clonotype has a handful of counts. The genes are TRBV9 and TRBJ2-2; 10 bases map to TRBD2. V gave up 0 bases and J gave up 6 bases; unmatched junction bases: 2. CDR3 size: 15 residues. Germline V gene data show CDR1 as SGDLS and CDR2 as YYNGEE. CDR3 in DNA: TGTGCCAGCAGCGTAGTAGCGGGAGGCTCCGGGGAGCTGTTTTTT. Protein sequence: CASSVVAGGSGELFF.

This clonotype occurred many times. J is TRBJ2-3 and V is TRBV7-8; 15 bases map to TRBD2. CDR3 length: 17 residues. Germline lookup yields CDR1 SGHVS and CDR2 FQNEAQ. V shed 5 bases and J 3 bases; nucleotides not matched to a gene: 6. This CDR3 reads CASSRGLAGGGTDTQYF. The CDR3 coding sequence is TGTGCCAGCAGCCGGGGACTAGCGGGGGGAGGAACAGATACGCAGTATTTT.

This clonotype has a handful of counts. The gene calls are TRBV4-1 and TRBJ2-7; a possible D gene is TRBD2 (6 bases). The germline CDR1 and CDR2 sequences are MGHRA and YSYEKL. CDR3 length: 14 residues. V was trimmed by 5 bases and J by 3 bases, leaving 14 bases between them. The CDR3 sequence: CASSSQMGGYEQYV. CDR3 coding DNA: TGCGCCAGCAGCTCCCAAATGGGGGGCTACGAGCAGTACGTC.

This clonotype was observed at least ten times. The rearrangement uses TRBV10-3 and TRBJ1-5; D may be TRBD1 (5 bases). The CDR3 consists of 14 residues. Germline V lookup: CDR1 ENHRY, CDR2 SYGVKD. Trimming took off 3 bases at V and 6 bases at J, with 12 bases between the two ends. CDR3 in amino acids: CAISESGTGQPQHF. CDR3 sequence (DNA): TGTGCCATCAGTGAATCAGGGACGGGTCAGCCCCAGCATTTT.

This chain connects TRBV12-3 or TRBV12-4 to TRBJ2-7, with a possible D match to TRBD1 (6 bases). The CDR3 runs to 12 residues. Between the trimmed V and J ends, which lost 4 bases and 7 bases, there was a span of 11 bases. The CDR3 bases are TGTGCCAGCAGTTCAATTCAGGGGGAGCAGTACTTC. Protein product: CASSSIQGEQYF.

There are many counts of this clonotype. The chain links TRBV4-1 to TRBJ2-2, with 7 bases matching TRBD1. Germline trimming cut 4 bases from V and 6 bases from J; bases unmatched to any gene: 8. CDR3 length equals 15 residues. Germline V lookup: CDR1 MGHRA, CDR2 YSYEKL. In DNA, the CDR3 is TGCGCCAGCAGCCGAGTTGACAGGGACGCCGGGGAGCTGTTTTTT. Amino acids: CASSRVDRDAGELFF.

There are many counts of this clonotype. The chain couples TRBV5-6 to TRBJ2-1; D remains ambiguous. Germline CDR1 SGHDT, CDR2 YYEEEE. V was trimmed by 0 bases and J by 7 bases, leaving 8 bases between them. The CDR3 is made up of 13 amino acids. CDR3 coding DNA: TGTGCCAGCAGCTTGGGTTTCGGGAATGAGCAGTTCTTC. This translates into CASSLGFGNEQFF. The full variable domain, completed using reference TRBV5-6 and TRBJ2-1, is DAGVTQSPTHLIKTRGQQVTLRCSPKSGHDTVSWYQQALGQGPQFIFQYYEEEERQRGNFPDRFSGHQFPNYSSELNVNALLLGDSALYLCASSLGFGNEQFFGPGTRLTVL.

Ten or more counts support this clonotype. The V gene is TRBV28, the J gene TRBJ1-5; D is perhaps TRBD1 (6 bases). CDR1 and CDR2 (germline): MDHEN, SYDVKM. Trimming cost V 4 bases and J 3 bases, with 13 bases left between them. This CDR3 spans 15 amino acids. In nucleotides, the CDR3 is TGTGCCAGCAGTTCACAGGGAGGTCTCAATCAGCCCCAGCATTTT. It codes for CASSSQGGLNQPQHF.

This chain connects TRBV10-3 to TRBJ2-7; D is unresolved. Germline CDR1 and CDR2: ENHRY and SYGVKD. This CDR3 comprises 14 residues. Between the trimmed V and J ends, which lost 3 bases and 0 bases, there was a span of 9 bases. The DNA of the CDR3 is TGTGCCATCAGTGACCCCAGCAGCTCCTACGAGCAGTACGTC. This sequence encodes CAISDPSSSYEQYV.

This clonotype has just a few counts. The chain links TRBV20-1 to TRBJ2-7; perhaps TRBD2 as D (5 bases). This CDR3 region has 16 residues. Trimming removed 3 bases from V and 0 bases from J, with 18 bases in between. Germline V gene data show CDR1 as DFQATT and CDR2 as SNEGSKA (reference sequence). CDR3 in DNA: TGCAGTGCTAGTGGCCTTGGACTTGGGAGCTCCTACGAGCAGTACGTC. Translation: CSASGLGLGSSYEQYV.

This clonotype was seen only a few times. This chain links TRBV6-5 with TRBJ2-2; the match to TRBD1 covers 7 bases. V trimming: 4 bases; J trimming: 7 bases; junction bases outside the gene matches: 6. Germline V lookup: CDR1 MNHEY, CDR2 SVGAGI. The CDR3 covers 14 residues. In DNA, the CDR3 is TGTGCCAGCAGTTCCCCTCCAGGGGGCGGGGAGCTGTTTTTT. It specifies CASSSPPGGGELFF.

This sequence joins TRBV20-1 and TRBJ2-7; TRBD2 agrees at 11 bases. CDR1 is DFQATT, CDR2 SNEGSKA, per germline (reference sequence). The CDR3 is 14 residues long. V shed 6 bases, J shed 2 bases, and the junction held 6 bases outside the gene matches. The CDR3 coding sequence is TGCAGTGCCTACACTAGCGGGGGAACCTACGAGCAGTACGTC. It is translated as CSAYTSGGTYEQYV.

CDR3: CASSLEEGSDYEQYF. Written as DNA, the CDR3 is TGCGCCAGCAGCTTGGAGGAGGGGTCGGACTACGAGCAGTACTTC. The chain recombines TRBV5-1 with TRBJ2-7, with D possibly TRBD2 on 6 matching bases. The CDR3 consists of 15 residues. Trimming shortened V by 0 bases and J by 3 bases, and 13 bases separated the two germline ends. Germline CDR1 reads SGHRS; CDR2 reads YFSETQ.

This clonotype showed up just a few times. The J gene is TRBJ2-7, the V gene TRBV7-6; D may be TRBD2 (5 bases). Germline CDR1 SGHVS, CDR2 FNYEAQ. The CDR3 extends over 14 amino acids. The V gene lost 4 bases and the J gene lost 2 bases, with 12 bases spanning the gap. In DNA, the CDR3 is TGTGCCAGCAGCTCGGAGGTAATGGCCTACGAGCAGTACTTC. This gives the protein CASSSEVMAYEQYF.